This TCR beta chain came from a study of blood T cell repertoires in COVID-19. V gave up 6 bases and J gave up 8 bases; unmatched junction bases: 7. CDR3 length: 15 residues. Germline loops: CDR1 LGHDT, CDR2 YNNKEL (reference sequence). This clone appeared a few times. Profiled with immunoSEQ multiplex PCR; TCRdb holds only in-frame clones, not every one. The data contain 300,000 to 500,000 clones, roughly 86% of them singletons. The TCR was taken from a woman in her 40s with acute COVID-19. Sequences were obtained from PBMCs or T cells enriched from blood (not recorded which). The chain has TRBV3-1 (or the pseudogene TRBV3-2) and TRBJ1-6; 10 bases are shared with TRBD1. This CDR3 is CASSFSGTGDSPLHF. The DNA of the CDR3 is TGTGCCAGCAGTTTTTCCGGGACAGGGGATTCACCCCTCCACTTT.